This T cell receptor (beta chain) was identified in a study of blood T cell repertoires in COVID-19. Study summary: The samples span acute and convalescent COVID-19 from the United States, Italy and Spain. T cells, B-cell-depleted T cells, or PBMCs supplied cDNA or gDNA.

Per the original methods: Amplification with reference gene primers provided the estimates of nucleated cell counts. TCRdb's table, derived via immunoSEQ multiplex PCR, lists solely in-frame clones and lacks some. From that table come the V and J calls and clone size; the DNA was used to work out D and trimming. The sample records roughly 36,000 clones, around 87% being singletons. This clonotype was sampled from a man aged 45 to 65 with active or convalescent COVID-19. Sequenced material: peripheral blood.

The CDR3 loop is CASSFSYGYTF. In DNA, the CDR3 is TGTGCCAGCAGCTTCAGTTATGGCTACACCTTC. The chain joins TRBV2 to TRBJ1-2; no clear D gene. Trimming stripped 6 bases from V and 5 bases from J, with 7 bases between. CDR3 length: 11 residues. Germline V CDR1 and CDR2: SNHLY, FYNNEI.